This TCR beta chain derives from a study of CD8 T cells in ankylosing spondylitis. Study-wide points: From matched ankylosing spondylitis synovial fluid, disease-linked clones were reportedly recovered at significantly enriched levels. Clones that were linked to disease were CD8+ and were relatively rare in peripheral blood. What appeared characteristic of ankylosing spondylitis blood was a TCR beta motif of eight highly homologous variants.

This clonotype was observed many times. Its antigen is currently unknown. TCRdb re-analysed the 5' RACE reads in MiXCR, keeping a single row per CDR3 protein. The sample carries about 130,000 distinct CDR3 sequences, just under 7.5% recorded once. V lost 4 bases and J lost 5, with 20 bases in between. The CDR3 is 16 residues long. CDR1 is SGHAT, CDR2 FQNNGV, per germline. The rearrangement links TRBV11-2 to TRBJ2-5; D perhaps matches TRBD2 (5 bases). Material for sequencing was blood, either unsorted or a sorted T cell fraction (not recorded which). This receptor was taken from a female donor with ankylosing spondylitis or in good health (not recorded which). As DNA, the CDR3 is TGTGCCAGCAGCTCGCGGTTAAGGGATGGAGGCGAGACCCAGTACTTC. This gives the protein CASSSRLRDGGETQYF.